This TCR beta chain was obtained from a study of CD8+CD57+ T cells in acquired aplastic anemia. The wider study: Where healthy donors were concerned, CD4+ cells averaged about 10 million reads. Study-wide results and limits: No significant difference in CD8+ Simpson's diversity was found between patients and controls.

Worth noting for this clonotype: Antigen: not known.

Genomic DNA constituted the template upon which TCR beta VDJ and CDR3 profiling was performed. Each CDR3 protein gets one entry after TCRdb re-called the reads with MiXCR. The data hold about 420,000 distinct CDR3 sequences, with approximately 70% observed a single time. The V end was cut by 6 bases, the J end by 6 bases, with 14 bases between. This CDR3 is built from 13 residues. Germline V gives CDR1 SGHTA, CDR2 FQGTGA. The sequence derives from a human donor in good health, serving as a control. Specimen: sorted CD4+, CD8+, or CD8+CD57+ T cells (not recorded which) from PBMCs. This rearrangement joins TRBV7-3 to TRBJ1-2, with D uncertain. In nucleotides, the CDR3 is TGTGCCAGCAGATGTACCACCGACGATGGCTACACCTTC. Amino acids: CASRCTTDDGYTF.